This TCR beta chain originates from a study of tumor-infiltrating lymphocytes in primary liver carcinoma. Turning to this clonotype: Mismatch with germline at one junction end may stem from a read error.

This CDR3 comprises 14 residues. The V gene's germline CDR1 is MNHNY and CDR2 SVGAGI (reference sequence). For each extraction, RNA and DNA were obtained together from about 19-30 mg of unsorted bulk tissue. Using a constant-region primer together with ProtoScript II reverse transcriptase, TCR beta cDNA was made from around 500 ng of total RNA. Construction of TCR beta libraries relied on three successive nested multiplex PCR rounds employing slightly modified ARM-PCR. The study ran its first two PCR rounds for nine to eleven cycles each, using TRBV1-TRBV30 forward primers and a C-beta reverse primer. TCRdb reprocessed the multiplex PCR reads with MiXCR, giving one entry per CDR3 protein. The repertoire includes just under 45,000 distinct CDR3 sequences, about three quarters of them detected once, and about a fifth sits in the top ten.

The chain carries TRBV6-6 and TRBJ1-1; a weak D match, TRBD1 (6 bases). The specimen was liver tumor tissue from sampling region 2. Subset specified: tumor region T2, inferior pole. The receptor's source is a man aged 40-50 years with primary liver carcinoma and hepatitis B virus infection. The CDR3 DNA sequence: TGTGCCAGCCAAACCACAGGGAAGAAGACTGAAGTTTTCTTT. Its protein is CASQTTGKKTEVFF.